This T cell receptor beta chain derives from a study of early T cells in non-severe SARS-CoV-2 infection. About the study: Whole-blood bulk RNA, unsorted, was sequenced, and chains were unpaired.

This clonotype has at least ten counts. Its cognate antigen is unknown. The length of the CDR3 is 13 residues. Individual cDNA molecules received unique molecular identifiers during library preparation. One entry per CDR3 protein results from TCRdb running MiXCR on the 5' RACE reads. Here the sample spans 66,000 or so distinct CDR3 sequences, more than 10% being singletons. General study points: In VDJdb matching, anti-spike CD8 responses were favored while private and CD4 specificities went missing.

The source is an adult who was a healthcare worker with PCR-confirmed SARS-CoV-2 infection or an uninfected control (not recorded which). The specimen was whole blood. The chain combines TRBV21-1 with TRBJ1-5; the table's D call, TRBD1, has no DNA check behind it. TRBV21-1 is classified as a pseudogene. In DNA form, the CDR3 reads TGTGCCAGCAAGTGGCAGGGGGGCCAGCCCCAGCATTTT. It specifies CASKWQGGQPQHF.